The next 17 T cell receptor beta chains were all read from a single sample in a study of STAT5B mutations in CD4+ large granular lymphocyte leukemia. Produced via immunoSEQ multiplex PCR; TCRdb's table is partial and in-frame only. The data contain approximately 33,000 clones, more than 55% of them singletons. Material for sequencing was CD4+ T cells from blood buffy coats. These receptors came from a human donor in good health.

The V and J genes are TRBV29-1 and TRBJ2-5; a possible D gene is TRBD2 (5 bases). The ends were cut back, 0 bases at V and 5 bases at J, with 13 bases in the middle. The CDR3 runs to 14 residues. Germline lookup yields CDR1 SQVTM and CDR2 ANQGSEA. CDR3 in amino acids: CSVEDPGGRETQYF. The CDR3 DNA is TGCAGCGTTGAAGACCCGGGCGGGCGGGAGACCCAGTACTTC. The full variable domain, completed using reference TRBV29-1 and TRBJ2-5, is SAVISQKPSRDICQRGTSLTIQCQVDSQVTMMFWYRQQPGQSLTLIATANQGSEATYESGFVIDKFPISRPNLTFSTLTVSNMSPEDSSIYLCSVEDPGGRETQYFGPGTRLLVL.

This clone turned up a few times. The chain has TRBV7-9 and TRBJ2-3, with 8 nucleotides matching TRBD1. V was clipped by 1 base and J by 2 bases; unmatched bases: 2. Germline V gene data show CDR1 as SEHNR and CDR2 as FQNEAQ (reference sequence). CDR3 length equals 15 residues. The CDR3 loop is CASSLGTGHTDTQYF. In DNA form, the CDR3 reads TGTGCCAGCAGCTTAGGGACAGGGCACACAGATACGCAGTATTTT.

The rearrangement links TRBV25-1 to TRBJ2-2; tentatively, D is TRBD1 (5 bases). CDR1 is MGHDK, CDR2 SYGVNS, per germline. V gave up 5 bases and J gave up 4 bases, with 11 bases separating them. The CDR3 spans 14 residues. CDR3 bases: TGTGCCAGCAGTCCCCGACAGCTCACCGGGGAGCTGTTTTTT. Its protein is CASSPRQLTGELFF.

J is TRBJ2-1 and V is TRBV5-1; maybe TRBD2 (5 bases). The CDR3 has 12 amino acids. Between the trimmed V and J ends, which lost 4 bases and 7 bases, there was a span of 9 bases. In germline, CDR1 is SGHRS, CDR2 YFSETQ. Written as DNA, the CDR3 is TGCGCCAGCAGCCCTGGAGGTAATGAGCAGTTCTTC. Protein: CASSPGGNEQFF.

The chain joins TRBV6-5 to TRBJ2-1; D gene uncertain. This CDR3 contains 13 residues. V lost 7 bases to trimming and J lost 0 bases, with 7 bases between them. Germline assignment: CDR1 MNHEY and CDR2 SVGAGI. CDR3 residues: CASKQSSYNEQFF. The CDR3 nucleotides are TGTGCCAGCAAGCAGAGCTCCTACAATGAGCAGTTCTTC.

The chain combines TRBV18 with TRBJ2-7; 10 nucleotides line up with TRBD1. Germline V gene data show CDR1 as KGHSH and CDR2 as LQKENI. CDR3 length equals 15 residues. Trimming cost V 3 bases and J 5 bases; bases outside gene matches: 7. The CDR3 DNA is TGTGCCAGCTCACCGGGACAGGGGCAATACAACGAGCAGTACTTC. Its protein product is CASSPGQGQYNEQYF.

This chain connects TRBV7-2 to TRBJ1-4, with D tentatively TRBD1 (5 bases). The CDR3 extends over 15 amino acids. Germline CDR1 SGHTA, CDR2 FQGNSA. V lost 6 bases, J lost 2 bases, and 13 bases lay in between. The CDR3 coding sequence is TGTGCCAGCAGTTTTACCGGGGGGACTAATGAAAAACTGTTTTTT. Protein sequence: CASSFTGGTNEKLFF.

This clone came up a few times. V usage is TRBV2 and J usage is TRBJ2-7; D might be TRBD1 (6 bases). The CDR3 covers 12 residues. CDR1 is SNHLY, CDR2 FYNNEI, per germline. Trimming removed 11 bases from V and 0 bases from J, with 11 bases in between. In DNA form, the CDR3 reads TGTGCCTTTCGGACAGACTCCTACGAGCAGTACTTC. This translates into CAFRTDSYEQYF.

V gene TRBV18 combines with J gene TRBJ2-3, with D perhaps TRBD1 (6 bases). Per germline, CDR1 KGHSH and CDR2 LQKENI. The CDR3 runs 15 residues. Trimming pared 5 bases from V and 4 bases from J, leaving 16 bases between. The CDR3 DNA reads TGTGCCAGCTCAATAACTTACAGGGAACCAGATACGCAGTATTTT. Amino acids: CASSITYREPDTQYF.

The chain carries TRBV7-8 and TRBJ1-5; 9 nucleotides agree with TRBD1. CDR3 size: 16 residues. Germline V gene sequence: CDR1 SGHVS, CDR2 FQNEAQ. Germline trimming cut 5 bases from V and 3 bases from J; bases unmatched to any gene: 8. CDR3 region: CASSIAGTGINQPQHF. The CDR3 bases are TGTGCCAGCAGCATCGCCGGGACAGGGATCAATCAGCCCCAGCATTTT.

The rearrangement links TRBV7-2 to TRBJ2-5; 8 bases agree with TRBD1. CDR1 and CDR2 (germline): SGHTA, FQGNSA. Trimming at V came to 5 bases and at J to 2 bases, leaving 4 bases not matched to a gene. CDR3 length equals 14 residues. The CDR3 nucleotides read TGTGCCAGCAGCACGCGACAGGGGCAAGAGACCCAGTACTTC. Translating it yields CASSTRQGQETQYF.

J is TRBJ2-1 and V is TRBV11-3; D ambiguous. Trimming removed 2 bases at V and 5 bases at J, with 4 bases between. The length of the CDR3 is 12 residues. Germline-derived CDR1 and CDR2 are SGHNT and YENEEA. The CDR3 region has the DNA TGTGCCAGCAGCTTAACCGACAATGAGCAGTTCTTC. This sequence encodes CASSLTDNEQFF.

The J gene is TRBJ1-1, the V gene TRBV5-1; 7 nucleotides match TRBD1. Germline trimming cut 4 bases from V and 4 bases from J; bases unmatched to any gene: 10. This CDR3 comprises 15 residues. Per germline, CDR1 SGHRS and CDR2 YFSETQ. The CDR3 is CASSGARGLLTEAFF. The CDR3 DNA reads TGCGCCAGCAGCGGAGCAAGGGGGCTGCTCACTGAAGCTTTCTTT.

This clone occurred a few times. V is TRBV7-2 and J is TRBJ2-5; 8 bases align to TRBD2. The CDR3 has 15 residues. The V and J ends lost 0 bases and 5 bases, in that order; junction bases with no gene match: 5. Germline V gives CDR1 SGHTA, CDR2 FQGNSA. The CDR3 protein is CASSLALAGWETQYF. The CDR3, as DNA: TGTGCCAGCAGCTTAGCGCTAGCGGGTTGGGAGACCCAGTACTTC. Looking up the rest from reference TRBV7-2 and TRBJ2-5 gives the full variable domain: GAGVSQSPSNKVTEKGKDVELRCDPISGHTALYWYRQSLGQGLEFLIYFQGNSAPDKSGLPSDRFSAERTGGSVSTLTIQRTQQEDSAVYLCASSLALAGWETQYFGPGTRLLVL.

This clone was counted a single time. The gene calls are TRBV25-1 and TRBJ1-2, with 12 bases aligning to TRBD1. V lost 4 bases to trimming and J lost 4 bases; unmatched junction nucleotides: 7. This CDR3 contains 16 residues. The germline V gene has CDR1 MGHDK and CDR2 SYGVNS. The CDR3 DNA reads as TGTGCCAGCAGTGCCCCCGGGACAGGGGGCCTCTATGGCTACACCTTC. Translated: CASSAPGTGGLYGYTF.

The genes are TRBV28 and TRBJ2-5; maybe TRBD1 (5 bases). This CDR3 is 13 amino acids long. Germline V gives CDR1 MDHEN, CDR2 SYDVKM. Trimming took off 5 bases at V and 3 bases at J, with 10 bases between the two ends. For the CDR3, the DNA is TGTGCCAGCAGTGGCCAACAGGAAGAGACCCAGTACTTC. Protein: CASSGQQEETQYF. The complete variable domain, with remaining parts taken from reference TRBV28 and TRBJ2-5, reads DVKVTQSSRYLVKRTGEKVFLECVQDMDHENMFWYRQDPGLGLRLIYFSYDVKMKEKGDIPEGYSVSREKKERFSLILESASTNQTSMYLCASSGQQEETQYFGPGTRLLVL.

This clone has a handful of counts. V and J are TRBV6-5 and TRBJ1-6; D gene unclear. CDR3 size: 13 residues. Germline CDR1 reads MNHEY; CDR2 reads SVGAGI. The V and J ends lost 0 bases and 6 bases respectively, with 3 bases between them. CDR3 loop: CASSYSFNSPLHF. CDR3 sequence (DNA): TGTGCCAGCAGTTACTCTTTTAATTCACCCCTCCACTTT.